The rows below give T cell receptor beta chains drawn from one sample of a study of T cell responses to AZD1222 COVID-19 vaccine. Data came from immunoSEQ multiplex PCR; TCRdb stores just in-frame clones and leaves some out. Of about 190,000 clones listed, 75% to 90% are singletons. This specimen was peripheral blood, taken on day 0 of MenACWY control vaccination. These receptors came from an adult in good health. Each CDR3 is given with its conserved first and last residue. Each record gives: clone size, V gene, D gene, J gene, CDR3 DNA, CDR3 protein. The D gene is left open where the match is weak. Size is omitted from some rows. Given values are once, few, many or a class for expanded clones.

>NA|TRBV19|NA|TRBJ2-7
TGTGCCAGTAGTGCCGGTACAGGGCCCGCCTACGAGCAGTACTTC
CASSAGTGPAYEQYF
>NA|TRBV28|NA|TRBJ2-7
TGTGCCAGCAGTCCCTATTCCGGGGCCTACGAGCAGTACTTC
CASSPYSGAYEQYF
>NA|TRBV19|TRBD1|TRBJ2-3
TGTGCCAGTAGTATGGACAGGAAAGGCGCAGATACGCAGTATTTT
CASSMDRKGADTQYF
>NA|TRBV2|NA|TRBJ1-1
TGTGCCAGCGTCTCCCAGGGTGGAAACACTGAAGCTTTCTTT
CASVSQGGNTEAFF
>NA|TRBV5-8|NA|TRBJ1-1
TGTGCCAGCAGCTTGCGGAGAACTGAAGCTTTCTTT
CASSLRRTEAFF
>NA|TRBV15|NA|TRBJ1-3
TGTGCCACCAGCCCCGCATCTGGAAACACCATATATTTT
CATSPASGNTIYF
>NA|TRBV7-2|NA|TRBJ1-3
TGTGCCAGCAGCTCTTCACGAGGGATCGCTGGAAACACCATATATTTT
CASSSSRGIAGNTIYF
>NA|TRBV30|NA|TRBJ2-5
TGTGCCTGGACATCTTGGGCGGGGGAGACCCAGTACTTC
CAWTSWAGETQYF
>NA|TRBV27|TRBD1|TRBJ1-4
TGTGCCAGCCGTAGACAGGGGGCAACTAATGAAAAACTGTTTTTT
CASRRQGATNEKLFF
>NA|TRBV7-3|NA|TRBJ1-5
TGTGCCAGCAGCTTGTCCCCGGAGCAGCCCCAGCATTTT
CASSLSPEQPQHF
>NA|TRBV28|NA|TRBJ1-5
TGTGCCAGCAGTTATGAGGGGTCGGGCAATCAGCCCCAGCATTTT
CASSYEGSGNQPQHF
>NA|TRBV18|TRBD1|TRBJ1-5
TGTGCCAGCTCACTCTCAGGGGGCAGCCAGCCCCAGCATTTT
CASSLSGGSQPQHF
>few|TRBV6-5|NA|TRBJ1-2
TGTGCCAGCAGTTCGCCCGCGGGAACCCCCTATGGCTACACCTTC
CASSSPAGTPYGYTF
>few|TRBV10-3|TRBD2|TRBJ2-1
TGTGCCATCACCGCGGGGACTAGCGGGGCCTACAATGAGCAGTTCTTC
CAITAGTSGAYNEQFF
>NA|TRBV10-3|TRBD2|TRBJ2-1
TGTGCCATCAGTGCCCTAGCGGGACATTATGAGCAGTTCTTC
CAISALAGHYEQFF
>NA|TRBV2|TRBD2|TRBJ2-5
TGTGCCAGCAGTGATGCTAGCGGTAGGGAGACCCAGTACTTC
CASSDASGRETQYF
>NA|TRBV6-1|NA|TRBJ2-2
TGTGCCAGCAGTGAAGGGACAGGGAGGGGCACCGGGGAGCTGTTTTTT
CASSEGTGRGTGELFF
>few|TRBV19|NA|TRBJ2-7
TGTGCCAGTAGTATAGGACGAAGCGCCGCCTACGAGCAGTACTTC
CASSIGRSAAYEQYF
>NA|TRBV18|TRBD1|TRBJ1-6
TGTGCCAGCTCACCTCAGGAGGGACAGGGCCGTTCACCCCTCCACTTT
CASSPQEGQGRSPLHF
>NA|TRBV6-5|NA|TRBJ1-1
TGTGCCAGCAGCTTTGACGGAATGAACACTGAAGCTTTCTTT
CASSFDGMNTEAFF
>NA|TRBV11-1|NA|TRBJ2-7
TGTGCCAGCAGCTTAGGGGCAGGACCCTACGAGCAGTACTTC
CASSLGAGPYEQYF
>NA|TRBV12-3/TRBV12-4|NA|TRBJ1-2
TGTGCCAGCAGTTTTAGCACGATTTATGGCTACACCTTC
CASSFSTIYGYTF
>NA|TRBV28|NA|TRBJ2-7
TGTGCCAGCAATCGGTGGGCAGGGGTTAACAACGAGCAGTACTTC
CASNRWAGVNNEQYF
>NA|TRBV5-1|NA|TRBJ2-3
TGCGCCAGCAGCTTGGGACAGGAGCTAACAGATACGCAGTATTTT
CASSLGQELTDTQYF
>NA|TRBV27|NA|TRBJ2-2
TGTGCCAGCAGTTTAGCGGGATCGGGTACCGGGGAGCTGTTTTTT
CASSLAGSGTGELFF
>NA|TRBV29-1|NA|TRBJ1-2
TGCAGCGTGGGCCATGGGAGCGAAGGCTACACCTTC
CSVGHGSEGYTF
>once|TRBV21-1|NA|TRBJ1-5
TGTGCCAGCAGCAAAAAATGGTACCGGGACACCAGCAATCAGCCCCAGCATTTT
CASSKKWYRDTSNQPQHF
>once|TRBV6-5|TRBD1|TRBJ1-1
TGTGCCAGCAGTTACTCCGGGACAGCGAACACTGAAGCTTTCTTT
CASSYSGTANTEAFF
>once|TRBV3-1/TRBV3-2|TRBD2|TRBJ2-1
TGTGCCAGCAGCTCGGGAGACGGGGGGAGCTCCTACAATGAGCAGTTCTTC
CASSSGDGGSSYNEQFF
>NA|TRBV7-2|TRBD1|TRBJ1-2
TGTGCCAGCAGCTACCCCGAGAGGGGGCGCGATGGCTACACCTTC
CASSYPERGRDGYTF
>NA|TRBV5-4|NA|TRBJ1-2
TGTGCCACCTACCGCCCGGCCTCTCCGGGCTACACCTTC
CATYRPASPGYTF
>NA|TRBV9|NA|TRBJ1-5
TGTGCCAGCGGGGATTTCGGCAATCAGCCCCAGCATTTT
CASGDFGNQPQHF
>NA|TRBV5-4|NA|TRBJ2-1
TGTGCCAGCAGCCCGGTCTGGGGGGCCGACAATGAGCAGTTCTTC
CASSPVWGADNEQFF
>NA|TRBV25-1|TRBD1|TRBJ2-7
TGTGCCAGCAGTGATGCGGGACAGGGCGGGTACGAGCAGTACTTC
CASSDAGQGGYEQYF
>few|TRBV11-2|NA|TRBJ1-6
TGTGCCAGCAGCTCTATCGAGGGAAAGGCTTCACCCCTCCACTTT
CASSSIEGKASPLHF
>NA|TRBV7-8|NA|TRBJ2-5
TGTGCCAGCAGCTTATTTGAGGACCAAGAGACCCAGTACTTC
CASSLFEDQETQYF
>few|TRBV6-1|NA|TRBJ2-7
TGTGCCAGCAGTGAACAGGTCATGGGCTCCTACGAGCAGTACTTC
CASSEQVMGSYEQYF
>once|TRBV20-1|NA|TRBJ1-1
TGCATCGAGGGGTCAAACACTGAAGCTTTCTTT
CIEGSNTEAFF
>few|TRBV30|TRBD1|TRBJ1-3
TGTGCCTGGAGTTCGTGGGGACAGGCTGGCGGTACGGGAAACACCATATATTTT
CAWSSWGQAGGTGNTIYF
>few|TRBV6-4|NA|TRBJ1-6
TGTGCCAGCAGTGTCGACAACTATAATTCACCCCTCCACTTT
CASSVDNYNSPLHF
>once|TRBV5-4|NA|TRBJ2-5
TGTGCCAGCAGCTTGGGGGCAGTACAAGAGACCCAGTACTTC
CASSLGAVQETQYF
>few|TRBV19|NA|TRBJ2-1
TGTGCCAGTAACTGGTTGGGTGAGCAGTTCTTC
CASNWLGEQFF
>NA|TRBV7-3|TRBD2|TRBJ2-1
TGTGCCAGCAGCCAGGGACTAGCGGGAAGTAACGATGAGCAGTTCTTC
CASSQGLAGSNDEQFF
>NA|TRBV7-9|NA|TRBJ1-2
TGTGCCAGCAGCTTAGCGACAGATTCGTATGGCTACACCTTC
CASSLATDSYGYTF
>NA|TRBV4-2|TRBD2|TRBJ2-5
TGTGCCAGCAGCCAAAGAATGGGGCGGGGGGTAGAGACCCAGTACTTC
CASSQRMGRGVETQYF
>NA|TRBV18|TRBD2|TRBJ2-1
TGTGCCAGCTCAACTAGCGGGAACAATGAGCAGTTCTTC
CASSTSGNNEQFF
>NA|TRBV30|NA|TRBJ1-1
TGTGCCGGCGGGCGTCAGAACACTGAAGCTTTCTTT
CAGGRQNTEAFF
>NA|TRBV7-8|NA|TRBJ1-1
TGTGCCAGCAGCTTAGTTCTGAACGCTGAAGCTTTCTTT
CASSLVLNAEAFF
>NA|TRBV5-1|TRBD2|TRBJ2-1
TGCGCCAGCAGCGTTCAGCGGGGGGGCAATGAGCAGTTCTTC
CASSVQRGGNEQFF
>NA|TRBV6-2/TRBV6-3|NA|TRBJ2-5
TGTGCCAGCAGTTACGGTTGGGAGACCCAGTACTTC
CASSYGWETQYF
>once|TRBV25-1|NA|TRBJ1-2
TGTGCCAGCAGTGAGATCTATGGCTACACCTTC
CASSEIYGYTF
>NA|TRBV5-1|NA|TRBJ2-5
TGCGCCAGCAGCCAGGATAGATCGCCCGAGCGAGAGACCCAGTACTTC
CASSQDRSPERETQYF
>NA|TRBV27|TRBD1|TRBJ2-2
TGTGCCAGCAGTCCCGGACAGGGTAGGGCCGGGGAGCTGTTTTTT
CASSPGQGRAGELFF
>NA|TRBV5-8|NA|TRBJ2-6
TGTGCCAGCAGCCCGACTTTGACTGGGGCCAACGTCCTGACTTTC
CASSPTLTGANVLTF